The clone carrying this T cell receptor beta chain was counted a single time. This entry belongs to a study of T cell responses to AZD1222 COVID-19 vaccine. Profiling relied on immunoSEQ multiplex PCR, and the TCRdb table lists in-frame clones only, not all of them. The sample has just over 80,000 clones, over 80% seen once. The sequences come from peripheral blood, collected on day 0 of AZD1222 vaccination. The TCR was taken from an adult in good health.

CDR3 DNA: TGTGCCAGCAGCCCCCCGGACAGAGAGACCCAGTACTTC. Protein product: CASSPPDRETQYF. The chain uses TRBV7-9 and TRBJ2-5; D perhaps matches TRBD1 (6 bases). Germline CDR1 is SEHNR and CDR2 is FQNEAQ (reference sequence). The ends were cut back, 5 bases at V and 4 bases at J, with 11 bases in the middle. This CDR3 spans 13 amino acids.